This T cell receptor (beta chain) was recovered during a study of T cell responses to AZD1222 COVID-19 vaccine. Of note for this clone: Its antigen is unidentified.

The analysis combined second doses at about 4 or about 12 weeks. Produced via immunoSEQ multiplex PCR; TCRdb's table is partial and in-frame only. The repertoire holds nearly 90,000 clones, around 91% seen once, with approximately 5% in the top ten. The study's findings and limits: No repertoire was sampled before or during the peak T cell response, only after it.

The clonotype was recovered from an adult who received the AZD1222 COVID-19 vaccine. Source: peripheral blood, taken 28 days after the second AZD1222 dose.

CDR3 sequence (DNA): TGTGCCAGCAGCCAAGATCGGTCCCGAAACTATGGCTACACCTTC. As protein: CASSQDRSRNYGYTF. This chain connects TRBV14 to TRBJ1-2; D gene unclear. This CDR3 contains 15 residues. Between the trimmed V and J ends, which lost 0 bases and 2 bases, there was a span of 10 bases. Germline loops: CDR1 SGHDN, CDR2 FVKESK.